Here is one T cell receptor beta chain with its context. Antigen: not known. The sample holds other DNA sequences that translate to the same CDR3. Germline loops: CDR1 SGHTS, CDR2 YDEGEE. The CDR3 consists of 14 residues. The V end lost 1 base, the J end lost 6 bases, and 13 bases lay between the germline ends. This sample is drawn from a study of cytomegalovirus exposure and HLA in healthy donors. Study summary: A prior analysis found about 110 million unique TCR beta sequences from 170 million or so T cells. Study-level findings and limits: The classifier reportedly diagnosed cytomegalovirus status with high specificity and sensitivity. In a later analysis, TCR beta V- and J-gene trimming was associated with a missense DCLRE1C variant.

The PCR was carried out with 60 Vbeta primers and 13 Jbeta primers. Data came from immunoSEQ multiplex PCR; TCRdb stores just in-frame clones and leaves some out. The table includes some 130,000 clones, roughly three quarters detected once. Input material: PBMCs. This TCR was sampled from a male donor in good health and CMV-seronegative. This sequence joins TRBV5-8 and TRBJ1-2, with D tentatively TRBD1 (6 bases). CDR3 bases: TGTGCCAGCAGCTTGTATACAGGGTTAAATGGCTACACCTTC. It is translated as CASSLYTGLNGYTF.